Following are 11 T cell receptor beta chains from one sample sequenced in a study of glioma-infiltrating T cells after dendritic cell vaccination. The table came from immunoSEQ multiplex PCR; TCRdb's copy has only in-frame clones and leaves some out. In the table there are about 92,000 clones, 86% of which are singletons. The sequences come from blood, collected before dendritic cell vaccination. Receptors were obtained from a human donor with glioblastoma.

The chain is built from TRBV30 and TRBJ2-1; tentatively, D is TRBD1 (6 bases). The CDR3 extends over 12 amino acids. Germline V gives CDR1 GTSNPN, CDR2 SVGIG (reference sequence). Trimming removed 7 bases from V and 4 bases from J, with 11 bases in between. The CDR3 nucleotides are TGTGCCTCAACGGACAGTTACAATGAGCAGTTCTTC. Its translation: CASTDSYNEQFF.

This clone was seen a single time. This CDR3 is CASSYTDSSAEQFF. In DNA, the CDR3 is TGTGCCAGCAGTTACACAGACTCTAGCGCCGAGCAGTTCTTC. This chain connects TRBV6-7 to TRBJ2-1; the D gene is possibly TRBD2 (6 bases). TRBV6-7 is designated an ORF whose function remains uncertain. The CDR3 is 14 residues long. V gave up 2 bases and J gave up 10 bases, with 15 bases separating them.

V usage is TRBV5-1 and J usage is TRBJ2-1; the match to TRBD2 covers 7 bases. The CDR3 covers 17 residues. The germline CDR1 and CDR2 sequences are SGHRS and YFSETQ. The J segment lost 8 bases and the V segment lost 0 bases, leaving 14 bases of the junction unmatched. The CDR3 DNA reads TGCGCCAGCAGCTTGGGACTAGCTGGCGGGGTTTTGGATGAGCAGTTCTTC. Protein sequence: CASSLGLAGGVLDEQFF.

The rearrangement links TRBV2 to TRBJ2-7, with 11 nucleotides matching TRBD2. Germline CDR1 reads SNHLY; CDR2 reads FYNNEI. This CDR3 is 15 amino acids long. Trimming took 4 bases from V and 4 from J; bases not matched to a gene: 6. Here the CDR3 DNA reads TGTGCCAGCAGTGGGGCGCTAGCGGGGGGTTACGAGCAGTACTTC. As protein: CASSGALAGGYEQYF.

CDR3 in DNA: TGTGCCAGCAGCTTTACAGGGGGCGGAGAGACCCAGTACTTC. It is translated as CASSFTGGGETQYF. The chain is built from TRBV7-2 and TRBJ2-5; 9 bases agree with TRBD1. The CDR3 loop spans 14 amino acids. With V trimmed by 3 bases and J by 4 bases, 3 bases remained unmatched. Looked up from germline, CDR1 is SGHTA and CDR2 is FQGNSA.

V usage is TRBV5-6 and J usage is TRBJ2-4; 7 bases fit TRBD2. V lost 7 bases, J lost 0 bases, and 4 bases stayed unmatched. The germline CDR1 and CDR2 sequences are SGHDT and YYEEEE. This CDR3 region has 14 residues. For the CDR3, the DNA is TGTGCCAGCGGGACTATTATAGCCAAAAACATTCAGTACTTC. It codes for CASGTIIAKNIQYF.

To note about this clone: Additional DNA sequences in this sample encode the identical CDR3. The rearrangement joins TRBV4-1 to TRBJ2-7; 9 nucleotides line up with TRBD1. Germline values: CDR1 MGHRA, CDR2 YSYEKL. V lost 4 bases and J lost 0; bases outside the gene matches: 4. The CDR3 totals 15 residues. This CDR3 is CASSPGQGPSYEQYF. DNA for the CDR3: TGCGCCAGCAGCCCAGGACAGGGGCCCTCCTACGAGCAGTACTTC.

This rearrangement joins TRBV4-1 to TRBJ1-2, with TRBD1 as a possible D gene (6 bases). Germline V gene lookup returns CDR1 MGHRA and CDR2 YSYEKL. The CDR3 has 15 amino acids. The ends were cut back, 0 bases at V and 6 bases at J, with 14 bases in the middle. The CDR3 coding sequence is TGCGCCAGCAGCCAAGACTTGGACAGACAGAATGGCTACACCTTC. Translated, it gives CASSQDLDRQNGYTF.

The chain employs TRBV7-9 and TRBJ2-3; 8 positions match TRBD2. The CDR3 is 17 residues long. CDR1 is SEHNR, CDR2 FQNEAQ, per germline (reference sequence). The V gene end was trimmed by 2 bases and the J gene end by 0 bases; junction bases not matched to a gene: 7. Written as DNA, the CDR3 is TGTGCCAGCAGCTTAAGGCGGGAGGATTCTAGCACAGATACGCAGTATTTT. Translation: CASSLRREDSSTDTQYF.

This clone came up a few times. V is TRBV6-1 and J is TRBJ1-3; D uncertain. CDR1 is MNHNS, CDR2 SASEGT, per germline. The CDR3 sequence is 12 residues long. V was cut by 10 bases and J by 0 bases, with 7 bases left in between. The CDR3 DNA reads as TGTGCCACAGCGCTCTCTGGAAACACCATATATTTT. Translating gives CATALSGNTIYF.

The CDR3 protein is CATSRGGQTAKNIQYF. CDR3 bases: TGTGCCACCAGCAGAGGGGGACAGACCGCCAAAAACATTCAGTACTTC. The chain recombines TRBV15 with TRBJ2-4, with TRBD1 identical over 7 bases. The germline gives CDR1 LNHNV, CDR2 YYDKDF (reference sequence). Unmatched junction bases numbered 4, after V lost 1 base and J lost 1 base. The CDR3 runs 16 residues.